These 9 T cell receptor beta chains came from one sample sequenced in a study of blood T cells in healthy people across ages. A sample-barcoded 5' primer and a J-beta primer mix were used in a second PCR of roughly 7 to 11 cycles. In TCRdb, the 5' RACE reads were re-called with MiXCR into one record per CDR3 protein. Here the sample spans about 590,000 distinct CDR3 sequences, around 31% being singletons. What was sequenced was blood. These receptors came from a woman of 80 years or more in good health.

This clonotype was counted at least ten times. The CDR3 is CASSLEPNRGLINEQFF. DNA of the CDR3: TGCGCCAGCAGCTTAGAGCCTAACAGGGGGCTAATCAATGAGCAGTTCTTC. This chain uses TRBV5-1 with TRBJ2-1; 9 bases agree with TRBD1. In germline, CDR1 is SGHRS, CDR2 YFSETQ. The CDR3 has 17 residues. With V trimmed by 2 bases and J by 6 bases, 12 bases remained unmatched. Using reference TRBV5-1 and TRBJ2-1 for the parts outside the CDR3, the full variable domain is KAGVTQTPRYLIKTRGQQVTLSCSPISGHRSVSWYQQTPGQGLQFLFEYFSETQRNKGNFPGRFSGRQFSNSRSEMNVSTLELGDSALYLCASSLEPNRGLINEQFFGPGTRLTVL.

This clonotype was observed many times. The CDR3 sequence is CASNGAFSYEQYF. The CDR3 nucleotides are TGCGCCAGCAACGGGGCGTTTTCCTACGAGCAGTACTTC. This chain uses TRBV10-2 with TRBJ2-7; D may correspond to TRBD1 or TRBD2 (5 bases each). Trimming pared 7 bases from V and 1 base from J, leaving 11 bases between. The CDR3 totals 13 residues. In germline, CDR1 is WSHSY, CDR2 SAAADI.

The chain couples TRBV12-3 or TRBV12-4 to TRBJ2-1, with 11 bases lining up with TRBD2. This CDR3 has 14 residues. V gave up 6 bases and J gave up 6 bases; unmatched junction bases: 4. The CDR3: CASRTGTSGNEQFF. The DNA of the CDR3 is TGTGCCAGCAGAACCGGGACTAGCGGCAATGAGCAGTTCTTC.

V and J are TRBV9 and TRBJ2-1; D possibly matches TRBD1 or TRBD2 (5 bases each). This CDR3 has 17 residues. Trimming left V 3 bases short and J 6 bases short, with 22 bases between. CDR1 SGDLS and CDR2 YYNGEE come from the germline V gene. The CDR3 nucleotides read TGTGCCAGCAGCGCATCGACGGGGCCGAGGAGTTCCAATGAGCAGTTCTTC. Translating it yields CASSASTGPRSSNEQFF.

V gene TRBV6-1 combines with J gene TRBJ1-1; 7 bases are a match to TRBD1. Germline V gives CDR1 MNHNS, CDR2 SASEGT. The CDR3 is made up of 18 amino acids. V lost 7 bases, J lost 0 bases, and 17 bases stayed unmatched. CDR3: CASTEKYRDRLMNTEAFF. The CDR3 nucleotides are TGTGCCAGCACCGAAAAATACCGGGACAGACTTATGAACACTGAAGCTTTCTTT.

At least ten counts were recorded for this clonotype. The chain carries TRBV2 and TRBJ2-1, with D perhaps matching TRBD1 or TRBD2 (5 bases each). This CDR3 has 13 residues. Germline CDR1 is SNHLY and CDR2 is FYNNEI. V was clipped by 7 bases and J by 8 bases, with 15 bases between them. The DNA for the CDR3 is TGTGCCAGCACACGGGGCTACTCGGATGAGCAGTTCTTC. It codes for CASTRGYSDEQFF.

This clonotype was picked up a small number of times. A read error may explain this, as a much larger clone is one base away. The J gene is TRBJ2-5, the V gene TRBV27; 7 bases map to TRBD1. Trimming took 6 bases from V and 13 from J; bases not matched to a gene: 20. This CDR3 is built from 15 residues. The germline V gene has CDR1 MNHEY and CDR2 SMNVEV (reference sequence). Here the CDR3 DNA reads TGTGCCAGCAGGGAAAGACAGGGTCTAATCTACGAGCGGTACTTC. The encoded protein is CASRERQGLIYERYF.

Many counts were recorded for this clonotype. The V gene is TRBV2, the J gene TRBJ2-2, with 7 bases fitting TRBD1. The V segment lost 8 bases and the J segment 7 bases; nucleotides outside the gene matches: 13. This CDR3 has 15 residues. Germline CDR1 and CDR2: SNHLY and FYNNEI. CDR3 region: CASGLRQGYDGELFF. CDR3 in DNA: TGTGCCAGCGGACTCAGACAGGGTTACGACGGGGAGCTGTTTTTT.

The CDR3 nucleotides are TGTACCTCTCCAACTCAGGGGAACTATGGCTACACCTTC. This sequence encodes CTSPTQGNYGYTF. The chain joins TRBV30 to TRBJ1-2; D may be TRBD1 (6 bases). Germline CDR1 and CDR2: GTSNPN and SVGIG (reference sequence). The CDR3 totals 13 residues.